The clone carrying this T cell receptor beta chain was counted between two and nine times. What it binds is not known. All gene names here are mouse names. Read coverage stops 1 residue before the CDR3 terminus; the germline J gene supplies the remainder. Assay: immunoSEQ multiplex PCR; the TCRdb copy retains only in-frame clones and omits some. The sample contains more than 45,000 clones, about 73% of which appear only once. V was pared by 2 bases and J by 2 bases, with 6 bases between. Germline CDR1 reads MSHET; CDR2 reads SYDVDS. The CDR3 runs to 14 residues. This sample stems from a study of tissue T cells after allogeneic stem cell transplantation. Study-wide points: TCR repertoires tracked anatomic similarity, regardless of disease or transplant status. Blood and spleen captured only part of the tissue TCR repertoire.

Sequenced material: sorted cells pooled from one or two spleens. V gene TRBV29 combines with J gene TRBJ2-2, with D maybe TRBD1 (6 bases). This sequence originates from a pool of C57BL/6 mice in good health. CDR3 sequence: CASSLRGNTGQLYF. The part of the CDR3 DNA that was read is TGTGCTAGCAGTTTAAGGGGGAACACCGGGCAGCTCTAC.